Following are 12 T cell receptor beta chains from one sample sequenced in a study of T cells in Graves' hyperthyroidism and ophthalmopathy. RNA transcripts served as the template for amplifying TCR beta CDR3 regions. A first-round RT-PCR of the TCR CDR3 used the HTBI primer set. In TCRdb, the multiplex PCR reads were re-called with MiXCR into one record per CDR3 protein. This table holds 490,000 or so distinct CDR3 sequences, less than 25% found once. The specimen sequenced was blood. The receptors come from a woman in her 70s with Graves' ophthalmopathy.

This clonotype was counted ten times or more. The CDR3 bases are TGTGCCTGGAGTTCGCAGGGAGCTTTCTTT. It translates to CAWSSQGAFF. The chain employs TRBV30 and TRBJ1-1, with a possible D match to TRBD1 (5 bases). V was shortened by 2 bases and J by 10 bases, with 8 bases between the two germline ends. The CDR3 has 10 residues. Germline CDR1 and CDR2: GTSNPN and SVGIG (reference sequence).

This clonotype was detected a few times. V and J are TRBV18 and TRBJ2-1, with TRBD1 matching over 7 bases. The CDR3 length is 17 residues. Looked up from germline, CDR1 is KGHSH and CDR2 is LQKENI. J was trimmed by 1 base and V by 3 bases; bases with no gene match: 9. The CDR3 spells CASSPATGTGSYNEQFF. CDR3 bases: TGTGCCAGCTCACCCGCGACAGGGACGGGTTCCTACAATGAGCAGTTCTTC.

The J gene is TRBJ2-7, the V gene TRBV9; 7 bases match TRBD1. This CDR3 has 14 amino acids. The V and J ends lost 3 bases and 3 bases, in that order; junction bases with no gene match: 6. Germline V gives CDR1 SGDLS, CDR2 YYNGEE. CDR3 sequence: CASSARDSFYEQYF. The CDR3 region has the DNA TGTGCCAGCAGCGCCCGGGACAGCTTCTACGAGCAGTACTTC.

This clonotype was counted between two and nine times. The chain carries TRBV9 and TRBJ1-4, with D unresolved. The length of the CDR3 is 16 residues. From germline, CDR1 is SGDLS and CDR2 YYNGEE. Between the trimmed V and J ends, which lost 0 bases and 4 bases, there was a span of 13 bases. The CDR3 region is CASSVGGTVGNEKLFF. The DNA of the CDR3 is TGTGCCAGCAGCGTAGGGGGTACAGTGGGTAATGAAAAACTGTTTTTT.

The chain uses TRBV19 and TRBJ2-3, with 8 bases that match TRBD1. The CDR3 is 13 residues long. V dropped 6 bases and J dropped 5; count of bases not matched to a gene: 4. The germline CDR1 and CDR2 sequences are LNHDA and SQIVND (reference sequence). In DNA, the CDR3 is TGTGCCAGTAGCAGGGGGCGAGGAGATACGCAGTATTTT. Residues: CASSRGRGDTQYF.

The rearrangement joins TRBV12-3 or TRBV12-4 to TRBJ2-3, with 15 bases fitting TRBD2. V lost 7 bases, J lost 5 bases, and 10 bases stayed unmatched. The CDR3 has 17 residues. The CDR3 protein is CASTRTSGRAGGDTQYF. DNA for the CDR3: TGTGCCAGCACCCGGACTAGCGGGAGGGCCGGTGGAGATACGCAGTATTTT.

This clonotype was seen many times. For the CDR3, the DNA is TGTGCCAGCAGCTACAAGGGGGGTACGCCCTACAATGAGCAGTTCTTC. Its translation: CASSYKGGTPYNEQFF. This chain connects TRBV6-2 or TRBV6-3 to TRBJ2-1; either TRBD1 or TRBD2 may supply D (6 bases each). This CDR3 has 16 amino acids. V lost 6 bases, J lost 2 bases, and 17 bases lay in between. The germline V gene has CDR1 MNHEY and CDR2 SVGEGT.

V and J are TRBV6-2 or TRBV6-3 and TRBJ2-3; D remains ambiguous. Per germline, CDR1 MNHEY and CDR2 SVGEGT. Trimming left V 7 bases short and J 1 base short, with 9 bases between. The CDR3 sequence is 13 residues long. The CDR3 region is CASTYSRTDTQYF. Written as DNA, the CDR3 is TGTGCCAGCACCTATAGTCGCACAGATACGCAGTATTTT.

Points on this clonotype: The junction departs from the called germline gene at one end, perhaps through a read error. The chain carries TRBV5-1 and TRBJ2-4; tentatively, D is TRBD2 (6 bases). Germline CDR1 and CDR2: SGHRS and YFSETQ. CDR3 size: 15 residues. The CDR3 loop reads CASSCRGLAKNIQYF. In DNA form, the CDR3 reads TGTGCCAGCAGTTGTAGGGGACTAGCCAAAAACATTCAGTACTTC.

The J gene is TRBJ2-5, the V gene TRBV18; D remains ambiguous. Germline loops: CDR1 KGHSH, CDR2 LQKENI. Deletions cut 1 base from V and 1 base from J, with 7 bases between. The CDR3 is 14 residues long. The CDR3 is CASSPQLTQETQYF. The CDR3 nucleotides are TGTGCCAGCTCACCACAACTAACCCAAGAGACCCAGTACTTC. The variable domain in full, with the rest retrieved from reference TRBV18 and TRBJ2-5, is NAGVMQNPRHLVRRRGQEARLRCSPMKGHSHVYWYRQLPEEGLKFMVYLQKENIIDESGMPKERFSAEFPKEGPSILRIQQVVRGDSAAYFCASSPQLTQETQYFGPGTRLLVL.

Only a few counts were recorded for this clonotype. The chain has TRBV6-2 or TRBV6-3 and TRBJ1-6; D ambiguous. Trimming removed 2 bases from V and 6 bases from J, with 2 bases in between. Germline lookup yields CDR1 MNHEY and CDR2 SVGEGT. This CDR3 is built from 12 residues. Written as DNA, the CDR3 is TGTGCCAGCAGTTACCCTAATTCACCCCTCCACTTT. It codes for CASSYPNSPLHF.

This clonotype was picked up many times. The rearrangement joins TRBV7-9 to TRBJ2-3, with D hard to call. Trimming removed 5 bases from V and 2 bases from J, with 14 bases in between. The length of the CDR3 is 15 residues. Germline values: CDR1 SEHNR, CDR2 FQNEAQ (reference sequence). The CDR3 is CASSPGAGDTDTQYF. The CDR3 DNA is TGTGCCAGCAGCCCGGGCGCAGGAGACACAGATACGCAGTATTTT.